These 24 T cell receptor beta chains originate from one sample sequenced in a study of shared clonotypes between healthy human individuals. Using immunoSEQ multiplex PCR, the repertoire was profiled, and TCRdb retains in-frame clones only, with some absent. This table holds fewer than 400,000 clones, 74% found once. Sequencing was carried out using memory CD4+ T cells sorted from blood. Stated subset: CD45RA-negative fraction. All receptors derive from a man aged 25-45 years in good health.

CDR3 sequence reads: CASNQGGGANVLTF. The CDR3 bases are TGTGCCAGCAATCAGGGGGGTGGGGCCAACGTCCTGACTTTC. This chain uses TRBV2 with TRBJ2-6, with a tentative D call TRBD1 (7 bases). V dropped 7 bases and J dropped 3 bases, with 10 bases sitting between them. The CDR3 contains 14 residues. The germline V gene has CDR1 SNHLY and CDR2 FYNNEI.

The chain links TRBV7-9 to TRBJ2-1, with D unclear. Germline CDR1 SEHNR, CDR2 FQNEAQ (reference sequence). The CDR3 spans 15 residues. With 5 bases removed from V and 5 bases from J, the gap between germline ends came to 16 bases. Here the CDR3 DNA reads TGTGCCAGCAGCCAGACTCAACCCGGAAACAATGAGCAGTTCTTC. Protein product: CASSQTQPGNNEQFF.

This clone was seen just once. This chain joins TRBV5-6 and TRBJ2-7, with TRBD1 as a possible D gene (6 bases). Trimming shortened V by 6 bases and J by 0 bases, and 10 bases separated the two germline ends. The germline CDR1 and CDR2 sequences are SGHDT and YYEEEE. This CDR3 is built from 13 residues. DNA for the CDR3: TGTGCCAGCACCTGGACAGACTCCTACGAGCAGTACTTC. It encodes CASTWTDSYEQYF.

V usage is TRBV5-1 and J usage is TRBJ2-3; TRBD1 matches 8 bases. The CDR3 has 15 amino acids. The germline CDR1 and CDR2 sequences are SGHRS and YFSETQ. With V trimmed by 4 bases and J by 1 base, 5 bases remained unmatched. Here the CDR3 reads CASSIQGDGTDTQYF. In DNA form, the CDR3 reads TGCGCCAGCAGCATACAGGGGGACGGCACAGATACGCAGTATTTT. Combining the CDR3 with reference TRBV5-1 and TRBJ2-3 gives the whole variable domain KAGVTQTPRYLIKTRGQQVTLSCSPISGHRSVSWYQQTPGQGLQFLFEYFSETQRNKGNFPGRFSGRQFSNSRSEMNVSTLELGDSALYLCASSIQGDGTDTQYFGPGTRLTVL.

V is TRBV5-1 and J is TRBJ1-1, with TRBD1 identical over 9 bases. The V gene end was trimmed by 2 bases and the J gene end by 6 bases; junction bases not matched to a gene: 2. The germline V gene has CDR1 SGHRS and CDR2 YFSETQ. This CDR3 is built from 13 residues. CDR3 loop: CASSLQGAPEAFF. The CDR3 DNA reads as TGCGCCAGCAGCTTACAGGGGGCTCCTGAAGCTTTCTTT.

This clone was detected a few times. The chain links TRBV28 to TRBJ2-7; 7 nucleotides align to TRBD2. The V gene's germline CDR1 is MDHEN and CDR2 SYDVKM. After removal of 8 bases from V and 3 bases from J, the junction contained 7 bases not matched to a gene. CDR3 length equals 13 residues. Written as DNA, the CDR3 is TGTGCCAGCGGAGCGGGACTGAACTACGAGCAGTACTTC. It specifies CASGAGLNYEQYF.

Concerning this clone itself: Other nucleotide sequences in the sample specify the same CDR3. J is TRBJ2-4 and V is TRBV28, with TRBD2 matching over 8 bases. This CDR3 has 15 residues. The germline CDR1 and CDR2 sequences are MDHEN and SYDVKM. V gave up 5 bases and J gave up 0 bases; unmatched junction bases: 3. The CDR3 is CASSTSGLAKNIQYF. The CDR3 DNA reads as TGTGCCAGCAGTACTAGCGGATTAGCCAAAAACATTCAGTACTTC.

CDR3 sequence: CASSPNLGAERETQYF. CDR3 nucleotides: TGTGCCAGCAGCCCTAATTTAGGTGCGGAGCGAGAGACCCAGTACTTC. The rearrangement uses TRBV9 and TRBJ2-5, with D unclear. Germline V CDR1 and CDR2: SGDLS, YYNGEE. CDR3 size: 16 residues. Between the trimmed V and J ends, which lost 4 bases and 4 bases, there was a span of 20 bases.

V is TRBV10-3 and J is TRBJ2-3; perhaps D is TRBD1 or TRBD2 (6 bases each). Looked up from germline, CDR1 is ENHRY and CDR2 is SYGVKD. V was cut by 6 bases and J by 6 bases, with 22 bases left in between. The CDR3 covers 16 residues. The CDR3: CAISFGRGGDVDTQYF. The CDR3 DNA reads TGTGCCATCAGCTTCGGGAGAGGGGGTGATGTGGATACGCAGTATTTT.

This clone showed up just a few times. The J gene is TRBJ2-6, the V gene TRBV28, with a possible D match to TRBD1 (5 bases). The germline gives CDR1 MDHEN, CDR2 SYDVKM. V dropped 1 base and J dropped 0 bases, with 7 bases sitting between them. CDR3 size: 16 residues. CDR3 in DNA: TGTGCCAGCAGTTTATTAGGGGTCTCTGGGGCCAACGTCCTGACTTTC. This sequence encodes CASSLLGVSGANVLTF. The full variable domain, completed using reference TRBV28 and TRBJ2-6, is DVKVTQSSRYLVKRTGEKVFLECVQDMDHENMFWYRQDPGLGLRLIYFSYDVKMKEKGDIPEGYSVSREKKERFSLILESASTNQTSMYLCASSLLGVSGANVLTFGAGSRLTVL.

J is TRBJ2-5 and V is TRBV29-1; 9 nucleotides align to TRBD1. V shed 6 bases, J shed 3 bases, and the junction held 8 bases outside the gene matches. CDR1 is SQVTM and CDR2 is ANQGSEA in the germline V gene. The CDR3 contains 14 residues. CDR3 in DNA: TGCAGCGTCGCTGGGGGGACAGGGAAAGAGACCCAGTACTTC. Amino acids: CSVAGGTGKETQYF. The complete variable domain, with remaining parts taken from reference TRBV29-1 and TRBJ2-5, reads SAVISQKPSRDICQRGTSLTIQCQVDSQVTMMFWYRQQPGQSLTLIATANQGSEATYESGFVIDKFPISRPNLTFSTLTVSNMSPEDSSIYLCSVAGGTGKETQYFGPGTRLLVL.

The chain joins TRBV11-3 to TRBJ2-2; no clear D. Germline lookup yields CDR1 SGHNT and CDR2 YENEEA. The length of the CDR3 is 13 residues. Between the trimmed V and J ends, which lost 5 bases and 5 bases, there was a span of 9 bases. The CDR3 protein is CASSHGMTGELFF. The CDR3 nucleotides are TGTGCCAGCAGCCATGGGATGACCGGGGAGCTGTTTTTT.

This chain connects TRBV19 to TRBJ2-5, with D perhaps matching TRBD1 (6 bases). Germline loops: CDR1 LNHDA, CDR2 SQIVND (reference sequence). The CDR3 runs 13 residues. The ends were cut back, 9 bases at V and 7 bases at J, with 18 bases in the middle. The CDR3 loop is CASSGASKGTQYF. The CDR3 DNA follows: TGTGCCAGCTCAGGGGCCTCCAAGGGGACCCAGTACTTC.

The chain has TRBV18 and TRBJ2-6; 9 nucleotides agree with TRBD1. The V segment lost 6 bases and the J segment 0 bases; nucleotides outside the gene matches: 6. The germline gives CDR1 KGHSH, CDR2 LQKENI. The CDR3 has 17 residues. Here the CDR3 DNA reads TGTGCCAGCTCGAGGGACAGGGCAAACTCTGGGGCCAACGTCCTGACTTTC. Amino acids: CASSRDRANSGANVLTF.

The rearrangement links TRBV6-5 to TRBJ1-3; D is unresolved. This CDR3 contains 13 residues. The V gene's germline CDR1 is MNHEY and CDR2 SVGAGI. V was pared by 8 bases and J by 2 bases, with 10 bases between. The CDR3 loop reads CASAQTAGNTIYF. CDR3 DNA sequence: TGTGCCAGCGCGCAGACGGCTGGAAACACCATATATTTT.

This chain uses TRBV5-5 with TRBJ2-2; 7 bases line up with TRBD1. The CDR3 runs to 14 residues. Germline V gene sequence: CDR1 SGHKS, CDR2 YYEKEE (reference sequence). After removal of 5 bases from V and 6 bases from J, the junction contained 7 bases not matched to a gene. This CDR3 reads CASSSYRGSGELFF. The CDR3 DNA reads TGTGCCAGCAGTTCTTACAGGGGTTCCGGGGAGCTGTTTTTT.

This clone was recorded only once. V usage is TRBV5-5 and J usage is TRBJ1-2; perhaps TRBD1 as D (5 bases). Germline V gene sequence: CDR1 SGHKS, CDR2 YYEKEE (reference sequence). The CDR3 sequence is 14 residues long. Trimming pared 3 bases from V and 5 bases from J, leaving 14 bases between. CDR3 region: CASSSRRGDYGYTF. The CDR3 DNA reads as TGTGCCAGCAGCTCCCGGAGGGGAGATTATGGCTACACCTTC.

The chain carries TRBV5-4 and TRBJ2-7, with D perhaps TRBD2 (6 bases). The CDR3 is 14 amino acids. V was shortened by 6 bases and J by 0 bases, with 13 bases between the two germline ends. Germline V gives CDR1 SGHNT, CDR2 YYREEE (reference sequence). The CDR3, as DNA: TGTGCCAGCAAAATTAGCGGTAACTCCTACGAGCAGTACTTC. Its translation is CASKISGNSYEQYF. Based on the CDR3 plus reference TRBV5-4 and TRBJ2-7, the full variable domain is ETGVTQSPTHLIKTRGQQVTLRCSSQSGHNTVSWYQQALGQGPQFIFQYYREEENGRGNFPPRFSGLQFPNYSSELNVNALELDDSALYLCASKISGNSYEQYFGPGTRLTVT.

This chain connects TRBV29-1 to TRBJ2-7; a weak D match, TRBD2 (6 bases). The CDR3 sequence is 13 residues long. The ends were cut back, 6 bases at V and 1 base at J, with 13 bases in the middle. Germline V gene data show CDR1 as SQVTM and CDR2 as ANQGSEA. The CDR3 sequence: CSVGGPPSYEQYF. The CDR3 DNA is TGCAGCGTGGGGGGACCCCCATCCTACGAGCAGTACTTC.

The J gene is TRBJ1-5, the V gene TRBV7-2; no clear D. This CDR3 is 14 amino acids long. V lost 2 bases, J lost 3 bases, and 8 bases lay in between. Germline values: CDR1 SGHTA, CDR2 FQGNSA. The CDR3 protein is CASSLPWVNQPQHF. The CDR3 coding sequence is TGTGCCAGCAGCTTACCATGGGTCAATCAGCCCCAGCATTTT.

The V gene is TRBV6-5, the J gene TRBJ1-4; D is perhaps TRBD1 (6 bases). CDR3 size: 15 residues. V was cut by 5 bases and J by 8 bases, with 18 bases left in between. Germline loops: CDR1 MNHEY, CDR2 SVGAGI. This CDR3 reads CASSNVQGRGEKLFF. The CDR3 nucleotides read TGTGCCAGCAGTAACGTACAGGGCCGGGGGGAAAAACTGTTTTTT.

CDR3 in amino acids: CASKRTGTNTGELFF. As DNA, the CDR3 is TGTGCCAGCAAAAGGACAGGGACGAACACCGGGGAGCTGTTTTTT. The gene calls are TRBV6-5 and TRBJ2-2; 8 positions match TRBD1. This CDR3 region has 15 residues. In germline, CDR1 is MNHEY, CDR2 SVGAGI. V shed 7 bases and J 0 bases; nucleotides not matched to a gene: 4.

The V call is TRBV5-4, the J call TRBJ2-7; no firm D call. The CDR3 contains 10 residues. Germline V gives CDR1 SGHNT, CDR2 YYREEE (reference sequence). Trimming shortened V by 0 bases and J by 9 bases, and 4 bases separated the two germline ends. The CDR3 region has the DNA TGTGCCAGCAGCTTGGCCCGGCAGTACTTC. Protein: CASSLARQYF.

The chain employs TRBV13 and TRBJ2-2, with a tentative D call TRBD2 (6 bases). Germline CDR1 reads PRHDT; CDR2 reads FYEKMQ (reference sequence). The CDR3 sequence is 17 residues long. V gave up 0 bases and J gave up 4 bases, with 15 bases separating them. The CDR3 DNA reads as TGTGCCAGCAGCTTAGGCCTCTTACTAGCAGGCACCGGGGAGCTGTTTTTT. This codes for CASSLGLLLAGTGELFF.